Presented here are 26 T cell receptor beta chains from one specimen sequenced in a study of CD8 T cells in Susac syndrome. Random hexamers primed reverse transcription of about 0.45 to 1 ug RNA. MiXCR, applied by TCRdb to the immunoSEQ multiplex PCR reads, yields one record per CDR3 protein. The sample has under 550,000 distinct CDR3 sequences, approximately 85% seen once; the top ten hold about 0.12%. Sequenced: CD8+ T cells from PBMCs. All receptors derive from a human donor with multiple sclerosis.

CDR3 sequence (DNA): TGTGCCAGCAGCTTGGGACAGCAGAACACTGAAGCTTTCTTT. Its translation: CASSLGQQNTEAFF. This chain joins TRBV13 and TRBJ1-1; TRBD1 matches 7 bases. The germline V gene encodes CDR1 PRHDT and CDR2 FYEKMQ (reference sequence). J gave up 1 base and V 3 bases, and 2 bases lay outside the gene matches. The CDR3 runs to 14 residues.

V is TRBV12-3 or TRBV12-4 and J is TRBJ2-1, with 8 bases identical to TRBD1. The CDR3 runs to 17 residues. Losses at the gene ends were 3 bases for V and 4 bases for J; bases not matched to a gene: 11. CDR3 sequence reads: CASSFPPTGEDYNEQFF. The CDR3 DNA sequence: TGTGCCAGCAGTTTTCCTCCGACAGGGGAAGATTACAATGAGCAGTTCTTC.

This clonotype was recorded once. The V gene is TRBV7-9, the J gene TRBJ1-1; D uncertain. The CDR3 extends over 15 amino acids. Looked up from germline, CDR1 is SEHNR and CDR2 is FQNEAQ (reference sequence). V shed 3 bases and J shed 3 bases, with 14 bases lying between them. The CDR3 loop is CASSFPPSLHTEAFF. CDR3 nucleotide sequence: TGTGCCAGCAGCTTTCCGCCTAGTTTGCACACTGAAGCTTTCTTT.

This clonotype came up a few times. The rearrangement uses TRBV15 and TRBJ1-1; D is perhaps TRBD1 (5 bases). The CDR3 has 14 amino acids. V lost 0 bases and J lost 6, with 11 bases in between. CDR1 LNHNV and CDR2 YYDKDF come from the germline V gene (reference sequence). The CDR3 is CATSRDGGFAEAFF. The CDR3 DNA follows: TGTGCCACCAGCAGAGATGGGGGTTTCGCTGAAGCTTTCTTT.

This clonotype was seen a single time. The gene calls are TRBV11-2 and TRBJ2-6, with D perhaps TRBD1 (5 bases). The CDR3 runs to 19 residues. V lost 5 bases to trimming and J lost 0 bases, with 20 bases between them. Per germline, CDR1 SGHAT and CDR2 FQNNGV. The CDR3 loop reads CASSPPDSGPLSGANVLTF. The DNA of the CDR3 is TGTGCCAGCAGCCCCCCCGACAGTGGACCCCTCTCTGGGGCCAACGTCCTGACTTTC.

The chain has TRBV7-6 and TRBJ1-2; D is undetermined. The germline V and J ends were trimmed by 5 bases and 4 bases, with 14 bases remaining between them. The CDR3 consists of 14 residues. The germline gives CDR1 SGHVS, CDR2 FNYEAQ. The CDR3 DNA reads TGTGCCAGCAGCCCTGCTGGGCAGTCCTATGGCTACACCTTC. This encodes CASSPAGQSYGYTF. Drawing the rest from reference TRBV7-6 and TRBJ1-2, the complete variable domain is GAGVSQSPRYKVTKRGQDVALRCDPISGHVSLYWYRQALGQGPEFLTYFNYEAQQDKSGLPNDRFSAERPEGSISTLTIQRTEQRDSAMYRCASSPAGQSYGYTFGSGTRLTVV.

The sample holds one count of this clonotype. The chain is built from TRBV2 and TRBJ2-1, with D tentatively TRBD1 (6 bases). Trimming shortened V by 7 bases and J by 6 bases, and 10 bases separated the two germline ends. The CDR3 runs to 12 residues. Per the germline V gene, CDR1 is SNHLY and CDR2 is FYNNEI. The CDR3 nucleotides read TGTGCCAGCACGTACAGGGCCAATGAGCAGTTCTTC. Encoded protein: CASTYRANEQFF.

The chain combines TRBV5-6 with TRBJ2-1; 10 nucleotides line up with TRBD2. Losses at the gene ends were 1 base for V and 4 bases for J; bases not matched to a gene: 8. The germline V gene encodes CDR1 SGHDT and CDR2 YYEEEE. CDR3 length: 17 residues. In DNA form, the CDR3 reads TGTGCCAGCAGCTTGAGTACTAGCGGGACGACTTACAATGAGCAGTTCTTC. Its translation: CASSLSTSGTTYNEQFF.

This rearrangement joins TRBV25-1 to TRBJ2-1; D unresolved. Germline-derived CDR1 and CDR2 are MGHDK and SYGVNS. The CDR3 sequence is 12 residues long. Trimming removed 6 bases at V and 8 bases at J, with 11 bases between. CDR3 loop: CASRGTRDEQFF. The CDR3 nucleotides are TGTGCCAGCAGGGGAACAAGAGATGAGCAGTTCTTC.

This clonotype was counted once. The gene calls are TRBV4-1 and TRBJ1-5; perhaps TRBD1 as D (6 bases). Germline lookup yields CDR1 MGHRA and CDR2 YSYEKL. The germline V and J ends were trimmed by 5 bases and 6 bases, with 14 bases remaining between them. This CDR3 spans 14 amino acids. DNA for the CDR3: TGCGCCAGCAGCGTAAAGAGGGGGGGTCAGCCCCAGCATTTT. Its translation: CASSVKRGGQPQHF.

The chain uses TRBV6-1 and TRBJ1-2, with a tentative D call TRBD1 (6 bases). The CDR3 is 12 residues long. Germline assignment: CDR1 MNHNS and CDR2 SASEGT. V dropped 10 bases and J dropped 8 bases, with 17 bases sitting between them. The CDR3: CATTLTGIGYTF. CDR3 DNA sequence: TGTGCCACAACTCTTACAGGGATCGGCTACACCTTC.

This clonotype was seen once. The chain uses TRBV6-1 and TRBJ1-5, with D unresolved. The germline gives CDR1 MNHNS, CDR2 SASEGT. The CDR3 covers 12 residues. V was shortened by 6 bases and J by 4 bases, with 7 bases between the two germline ends. The CDR3 spells CASSPTNQPQHF. CDR3 DNA: TGTGCCAGCAGCCCCACAAATCAGCCCCAGCATTTT.

This chain joins TRBV6-6 and TRBJ2-2; D gene uncertain. Looked up from germline, CDR1 is MNHNY and CDR2 is SVGAGI (reference sequence). The V end was cut by 9 bases, the J end by 7 bases, with 12 bases between. This CDR3 spans 12 amino acids. The CDR3 DNA sequence: TGTGCCAGTGGGATTGGGTTCGGGGAGCTGTTTTTT. Its translation: CASGIGFGELFF.

The V and J genes are TRBV7-9 and TRBJ2-6; the D gene is possibly TRBD2 (5 bases). Trimming left V 5 bases short and J 0 bases short, with 11 bases between. The germline gives CDR1 SEHNR, CDR2 FQNEAQ (reference sequence). The CDR3 loop spans 16 amino acids. The CDR3 here is CASSAGPLSGANVLTF. The CDR3 DNA follows: TGTGCCAGCAGCGCGGGTCCTCTCTCTGGGGCCAACGTCCTGACTTTC.

This chain links TRBV9 with TRBJ2-5; D gene uncertain. The CDR3 is made up of 14 amino acids. Trimming removed 4 bases at V and 3 bases at J, with 13 bases between. Per the germline V gene, CDR1 is SGDLS and CDR2 is YYNGEE. The CDR3 DNA follows: TGTGCCAGCAGCTTATATGCCTCAGAAGAGACCCAGTACTTC. This sequence encodes CASSLYASEETQYF.

This clonotype was seen only a few times. V gene TRBV27 combines with J gene TRBJ2-7; 7 nucleotides match TRBD2. Germline CDR1 is MNHEY and CDR2 is SMNVEV (reference sequence). The CDR3 has 14 amino acids. After removal of 4 bases from V and 6 bases from J, the junction contained 9 bases not matched to a gene. CDR3 sequence reads: CASSSGTGGGEQYF. The CDR3 DNA sequence: TGTGCCAGCAGTTCCGGAACTGGCGGGGGCGAGCAGTACTTC.

The chain carries TRBV4-1 and TRBJ2-5, with TRBD2 identical over 10 bases. CDR3 length: 16 residues. Germline lookup yields CDR1 MGHRA and CDR2 YSYEKL. V lost 3 bases and J lost 2; bases outside the gene matches: 6. CDR3 region: CASSQASGGSQETQYF. Written as DNA, the CDR3 is TGCGCCAGCAGCCAGGCTAGCGGGGGTTCGCAAGAGACCCAGTACTTC.

V gene TRBV2 combines with J gene TRBJ1-1; D may be TRBD1 (6 bases). V was clipped by 3 bases and J by 3 bases, with 14 bases between them. This CDR3 comprises 15 residues. CDR1 is SNHLY and CDR2 is FYNNEI in the germline V gene. The CDR3 protein is CASSDRTDFDTEAFF. CDR3 DNA: TGTGCCAGCAGTGATAGGACAGATTTTGACACTGAAGCTTTCTTT.

This clonotype was detected once. This sequence joins TRBV3-1 and TRBJ2-7; D perhaps matches TRBD2 (5 bases). The CDR3 is 12 amino acids. Germline CDR1 reads LGHDT; CDR2 reads YNNKEL (reference sequence). In DNA form, the CDR3 reads TGTTCGACGGGGAAAAGCTCCTACGAGCAGTACTTC. This gives the protein CSTGKSSYEQYF.

V usage is TRBV11-3 and J usage is TRBJ2-7; D possibly corresponds to TRBD1 (6 bases). V was trimmed by 5 bases and J by 3 bases, leaving 11 bases between them. The CDR3 runs 13 residues. CDR1 is SGHNT and CDR2 is YENEEA in the germline V gene. In DNA form, the CDR3 reads TGTGCCAGCAGCCCCTCGACAGGCTACGAGCAGTACTTC. Amino acids: CASSPSTGYEQYF.

On this clonotype: One junction end does not reproduce the germline sequence, and a read error may be involved. The J gene is TRBJ2-7, the V gene TRBV28, with 7 bases fitting TRBD1. The CDR3 runs 13 residues. CDR1 MDHEN and CDR2 SYDVKM come from the germline V gene. The CDR3 DNA sequence: TGTGCCAGCAGCTTATCCGGACAGGACGAGCAGTACTTC. Amino acid sequence: CASSLSGQDEQYF.

The rearrangement links TRBV4-2 to TRBJ2-1; D unresolved. The CDR3 spans 16 residues. The V gene lost 1 base and the J gene lost 0 bases, with 10 bases spanning the gap. Germline values: CDR1 LGHNA, CDR2 YNFKEQ. CDR3 amino acids: CASSQVAPSSYNEQFF. The CDR3 coding sequence is TGTGCCAGCAGCCAAGTTGCTCCTAGCTCCTACAATGAGCAGTTCTTC.

The V and J genes are TRBV6-6 and TRBJ1-5; D is unclear. CDR1 is MNHNY, CDR2 SVGAGI, per germline (reference sequence). This CDR3 is built from 13 residues. V lost 5 bases, J lost 6 bases, and 11 bases lay in between. CDR3 DNA sequence: TGTGCCAGCAGTCCTGCTCTACGTCAGCCCCAGCATTTT. It encodes CASSPALRQPQHF.

The chain couples TRBV12-5 to TRBJ2-7; 13 nucleotides line up with TRBD2. Germline-derived CDR1 and CDR2 are LGHNT and FRNRAP. V lost 1 base, J lost 4 bases, and 4 bases stayed unmatched. This CDR3 comprises 16 residues. CDR3 bases: TGTGCTAGTGGTTTGGCACCGGGACTAGCGGGATACGAGCAGTACTTC. It yields the protein CASGLAPGLAGYEQYF. Using reference TRBV12-5 and TRBJ2-7 for the parts outside the CDR3, the full variable domain is DARVTQTPRHKVTEMGQEVTMRCQPILGHNTVFWYRQTMMQGLELLAYFRNRAPLDDSGMPKDRFSAEMPDATLATLKIQPSEPRDSAVYFCASGLAPGLAGYEQYFGPGTRLTVT.

The V and J genes are TRBV28 and TRBJ2-4, with 7 bases lining up with TRBD1. V dropped 6 bases and J dropped 0; count of bases not matched to a gene: 8. This CDR3 comprises 16 residues. Germline V lookup: CDR1 MDHEN, CDR2 SYDVKM. The CDR3 DNA sequence: TGTGCCAGCAGGCCGGGACAGTCACTAGCCAAAAACATTCAGTACTTC. Protein product: CASRPGQSLAKNIQYF.

V usage is TRBV6-2 or TRBV6-3 and J usage is TRBJ2-7; D gene ambiguous. CDR3 length: 12 amino acids. V lost 8 bases, J lost 7 bases, and 15 bases lay in between. In germline, CDR1 is MNHEY, CDR2 SVGEGT. The CDR3: CASEGMNREQYF. CDR3 DNA sequence: TGTGCCAGCGAAGGAATGAATAGGGAGCAGTACTTC.